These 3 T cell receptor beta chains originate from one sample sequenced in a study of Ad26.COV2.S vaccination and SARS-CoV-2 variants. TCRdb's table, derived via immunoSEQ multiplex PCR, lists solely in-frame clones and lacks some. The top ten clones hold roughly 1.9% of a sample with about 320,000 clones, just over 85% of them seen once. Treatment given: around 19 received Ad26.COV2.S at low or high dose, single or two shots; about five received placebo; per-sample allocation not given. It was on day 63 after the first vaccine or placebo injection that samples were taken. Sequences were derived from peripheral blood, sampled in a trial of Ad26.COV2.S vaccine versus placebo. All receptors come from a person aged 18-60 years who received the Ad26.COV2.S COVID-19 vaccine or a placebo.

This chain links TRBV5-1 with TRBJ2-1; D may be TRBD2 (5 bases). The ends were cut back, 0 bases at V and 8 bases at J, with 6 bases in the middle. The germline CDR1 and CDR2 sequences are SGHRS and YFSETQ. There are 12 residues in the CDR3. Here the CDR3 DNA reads TGCGCCAGCAGCTTGGAGGGAGATGAGCAGTTCTTC. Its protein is CASSLEGDEQFF.

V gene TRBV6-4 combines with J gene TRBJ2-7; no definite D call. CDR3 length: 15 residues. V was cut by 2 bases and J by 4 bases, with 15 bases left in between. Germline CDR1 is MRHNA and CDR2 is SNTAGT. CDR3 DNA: TGTGCCAGCAGTGACCATCGGGCAGGAAGTTACGAGCAGTACTTC. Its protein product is CASSDHRAGSYEQYF.

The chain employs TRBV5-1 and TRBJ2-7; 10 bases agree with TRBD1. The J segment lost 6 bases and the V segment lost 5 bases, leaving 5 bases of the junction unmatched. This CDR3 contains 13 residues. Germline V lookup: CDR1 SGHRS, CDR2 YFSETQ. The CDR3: CASRAGQGLEQYF. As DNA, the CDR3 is TGCGCCAGCAGAGCGGGACAGGGGCTCGAGCAGTACTTC.